This T cell receptor beta chain was retrieved from a study of blood T cell repertoires in COVID-19. Study information: PBMCs, B-cell-depleted T cells, or T cells provided the cDNA or gDNA that made up the material.

Clones were read by immunoSEQ multiplex PCR, and TCRdb kept only the in-frame ones, dropping some. The data hold 150,000 to 200,000 clones, with about 89% observed a single time. Germline V CDR1 and CDR2: SGDLS, YYNGEE. CDR3 length equals 15 residues. The V end was cut by 0 bases, the J end by 3 bases, with 9 bases between. The sample taken for sequencing was peripheral blood. The source is a man between 18 and 29 years old who had recovered from COVID-19. The chain combines TRBV9 with TRBJ2-2; D is unclear. The CDR3 sequence is CASSVGASDTGELFF. The CDR3 bases are TGTGCCAGCAGCGTAGGGGCCTCCGACACCGGGGAGCTGTTTTTT. Combining the CDR3 with reference TRBV9 and TRBJ2-2 gives the whole variable domain DSGVTQTPKHLITATGQRVTLRCSPRSGDLSVYWYQQSLDQGLQFLIQYYNGEERAKGNILERFSAQQFPDLHSELNLSSLELGDSALYFCASSVGASDTGELFFGEGSRLTVL.